The 31 T cell receptor beta chains reported below all come from one sample, sequenced in a study of CD8 T cells in ankylosing spondylitis. TCRdb reanalysed the 5' RACE reads using MiXCR and keeps one entry per CDR3 protein. The repertoire has under 400,000 distinct CDR3 sequences, around a tenth of them found once; the top ten carry roughly 9.2%. The sequenced sample was blood, either unsorted or a sorted T cell fraction (not recorded which). The receptors here all came from a female donor with ankylosing spondylitis or in good health (not recorded which).

At least ten counts were recorded for this clonotype. This rearrangement joins TRBV10-1 to TRBJ2-1; 8 bases align to TRBD1. Germline CDR1 and CDR2: WNHNN and SYGVQD (reference sequence). The V and J ends lost 8 bases and 3 bases, in that order; junction bases with no gene match: 3. The CDR3 runs to 13 residues. In DNA form, the CDR3 reads TGCGCCAGCGGGACAGGAATCTACAATGAGCAGTTCTTC. Translated, it gives CASGTGIYNEQFF.

The V gene is TRBV5-6, the J gene TRBJ2-2, with D perhaps matching TRBD2 (6 bases). With 5 bases removed from V and 5 bases from J, the gap between germline ends came to 13 bases. Germline loops: CDR1 SGHDT, CDR2 YYEEEE. The CDR3 runs to 14 residues. Written as DNA, the CDR3 is TGTGCCAGCAGTGTTGGCGGGGTGACCGGGGAGCTGTTTTTT. It specifies CASSVGGVTGELFF.

This clonotype was counted many times. The chain recombines TRBV11-2 with TRBJ2-2; 9 bases are a match to TRBD2. This CDR3 contains 18 residues. The ends lost 5 bases at V and 5 bases at J; junction bases unmatched: 15. The V gene's germline CDR1 is SGHAT and CDR2 FQNNGV. The DNA of the CDR3 is TGTGCCAGCAGCCTCAGGGGACTAGCAGTCCGGGAAACCGGGGAGCTGTTTTTT. This gives the protein CASSLRGLAVRETGELFF. The full variable domain, its missing parts supplied by reference TRBV11-2 and TRBJ2-2, is EAGVAQSPRYKIIEKRQSVAFWCNPISGHATLYWYQQILGQGPKLLIQFQNNGVVDDSQLPKDRFSAERLKGVDSTLKIQPAKLEDSAVYLCASSLRGLAVRETGELFFGEGSRLTVL.

There are a few counts of this clonotype. The J gene is TRBJ1-1, the V gene TRBV14; tentatively, D is TRBD1 (5 bases). With 5 bases removed from V and 0 bases from J, the gap between germline ends came to 13 bases. The CDR3 covers 15 residues. Germline V gene sequence: CDR1 SGHDN, CDR2 FVKESK. CDR3 nucleotide sequence: TGTGCCAGCAGCAAGTTAGGGGCCATGAACACTGAAGCTTTCTTT. This translates into CASSKLGAMNTEAFF.

This clonotype was detected ten times or more. This rearrangement joins TRBV28 to TRBJ2-1; 8 bases agree with TRBD2. With 7 bases clipped from V and 0 bases from J, the junction kept 11 bases outside the gene matches. CDR1 and CDR2 from the germline V gene are MDHEN and SYDVKM. CDR3 length: 17 residues. CDR3 sequence reads: CASTPGGAASSYNEQFF. The CDR3 nucleotides read TGTGCCAGCACCCCCGGGGGGGCCGCAAGCTCCTACAATGAGCAGTTCTTC.

This clonotype was seen many times. The gene calls are TRBV9 and TRBJ2-1; no reliable D call. Trimming stripped 0 bases from V and 0 bases from J, with 7 bases between. This CDR3 is built from 15 residues. Germline CDR1 SGDLS, CDR2 YYNGEE. DNA of the CDR3: TGTGCCAGCAGCGTAGGCGTAAACTCCTACAATGAGCAGTTCTTC. Encoded protein: CASSVGVNSYNEQFF. The full variable domain, its missing parts supplied by reference TRBV9 and TRBJ2-1, is DSGVTQTPKHLITATGQRVTLRCSPRSGDLSVYWYQQSLDQGLQFLIQYYNGEERAKGNILERFSAQQFPDLHSELNLSSLELGDSALYFCASSVGVNSYNEQFFGPGTRLTVL.

This clonotype turned up a few times. J is TRBJ1-1 and V is TRBV10-3; maybe TRBD1 (5 bases). The germline gives CDR1 ENHRY, CDR2 SYGVKD. V lost 3 bases, J lost 0 bases, and 8 bases lay in between. The CDR3 consists of 14 residues. CDR3 protein: CAISEEGMNTEAFF. Here the CDR3 DNA reads TGTGCCATCAGTGAAGAGGGGATGAACACTGAAGCTTTCTTT.

The sample holds a few counts of this clonotype. The chain's CDR3 is CASSVQGLNYGYTF. The CDR3 coding sequence is TGTGCCAGCAGTGTTCAGGGTTTAAACTATGGCTACACCTTC. The J gene is TRBJ1-2, the V gene TRBV2, with D perhaps matching TRBD1 (5 bases). The V gene lost 4 bases and the J gene lost 2 bases, with 11 bases spanning the gap. There are 14 residues in the CDR3. Germline values: CDR1 SNHLY, CDR2 FYNNEI. Together with reference TRBV2 and TRBJ1-2, the CDR3 gives the full variable domain: EPEVTQTPSHQVTQMGQEVILRCVPISNHLYFYWYRQILGQKVEFLVSFYNNEISEKSEIFDDQFSVERPDGSNFTLKIRSTKLEDSAMYFCASSVQGLNYGYTFGSGTRLTVV.

This clonotype was detected many times. The V and J genes are TRBV5-1 and TRBJ1-3; D remains ambiguous. From germline, CDR1 is SGHRS and CDR2 YFSETQ. V lost 1 base to trimming and J lost 3 bases, with 8 bases between them. The CDR3 is 14 amino acids. This chain's CDR3 is CASSLLSDGNTIYF. The CDR3 region has the DNA TGCGCCAGCAGCTTGCTGAGTGATGGAAACACCATATATTTT.

This clonotype showed up many times. The CDR3 DNA reads as TGCGCCAGCAGCCCCCTCGGTTACGAGCAGTACTTC. This gives the protein CASSPLGYEQYF. The chain is built from TRBV5-1 and TRBJ2-7; D uncertain. Germline V lookup: CDR1 SGHRS, CDR2 YFSETQ. This CDR3 has 12 amino acids. V lost 4 bases and J lost 4, with 9 bases in between.

This clonotype was seen many times. The chain combines TRBV19 with TRBJ2-7; D is uncertain. The V and J ends lost 7 bases and 3 bases respectively, with 7 bases between them. The CDR3 has 11 residues. CDR1 and CDR2 from the germline V gene are LNHDA and SQIVND (reference sequence). CDR3 loop: CASTNYYEQYF. The CDR3 DNA reads as TGTGCCAGTACCAACTACTACGAGCAGTACTTC.

The V call is TRBV5-1, the J call TRBJ1-1, with TRBD1 matching over 8 bases. The germline gives CDR1 SGHRS, CDR2 YFSETQ. The CDR3 totals 16 residues. The V gene end was trimmed by 0 bases and the J gene end by 5 bases; junction bases not matched to a gene: 9. CDR3 nucleotides: TGCGCCAGCAGCTTGGGCCAGGGACAGGTCGGGACTGAAGCTTTCTTT. This translates into CASSLGQGQVGTEAFF.

This clonotype was seen many times. This chain links TRBV5-1 with TRBJ2-1; 8 bases align to TRBD1. The junction had 12 bases not matched to a gene; V was cut back by 3 bases and J by 4 bases. CDR1 is SGHRS, CDR2 YFSETQ, per germline. The CDR3 has 17 residues. This chain's CDR3 is CASSSKDRGIGYNEQFF. CDR3 DNA sequence: TGCGCCAGCAGCTCAAAAGACAGGGGAATCGGGTACAATGAGCAGTTCTTC.

The chain recombines TRBV20-1 with TRBJ1-1; D remains unclear. V was shortened by 0 bases and J by 4 bases, with 6 bases between the two germline ends. The length of the CDR3 is 12 residues. In germline, CDR1 is DFQATT, CDR2 SNEGSKA (reference sequence). The CDR3 spells CSARDDITEAFF. The CDR3 bases are TGCAGTGCTAGAGATGACATCACTGAAGCTTTCTTT.

This clonotype was recorded many times. The chain couples TRBV9 to TRBJ2-1; either TRBD1 or TRBD2 may supply D (6 bases each). V was pared by 6 bases and J by 2 bases, with 15 bases between. The CDR3 length is 15 residues. Per germline, CDR1 SGDLS and CDR2 YYNGEE. Written as DNA, the CDR3 is TGTGCCAGCACCCTAGGGGGGACGACCTACAATGAGCAGTTCTTC. This gives the protein CASTLGGTTYNEQFF.

The table lists this clonotype with many counts. This sequence joins TRBV10-3 and TRBJ2-3; D ambiguous. The V end lost 4 bases, the J end lost 6 bases, and 8 bases lay between the germline ends. The CDR3 sequence is 12 residues long. Germline CDR1 and CDR2: ENHRY and SYGVKD. The CDR3 DNA reads TGTGCCATCAGTGGCTCTGGCGATACGCAGTATTTT. It codes for CAISGSGDTQYF.

The chain carries TRBV5-1 and TRBJ2-1, with 15 bases that match TRBD2. V shed 5 bases and J 2 bases; nucleotides not matched to a gene: 14. This CDR3 comprises 20 residues. CDR1 SGHRS and CDR2 YFSETQ come from the germline V gene. DNA for the CDR3: TGCGCCAGCAGAACGCTCGGGACTAGCGGGGGGACCTTCGCCTACAATGAGCAGTTCTTC. Translated, it gives CASRTLGTSGGTFAYNEQFF.

This clonotype was detected only a few times. The chain links TRBV5-1 to TRBJ2-7; D is perhaps TRBD1 (6 bases). The CDR3 is 15 residues long. Germline V gene lookup returns CDR1 SGHRS and CDR2 YFSETQ. V shed 2 bases and J shed 4 bases, with 16 bases lying between them. CDR3 DNA sequence: TGCGCCAGCAGCTTTGGACCCAGGGGTGGGTACGAGCAGTACTTC. Its translation is CASSFGPRGGYEQYF.

This clonotype was seen repeatedly, ten times or more. The genes are TRBV5-1 and TRBJ2-1; 16 nucleotides agree with TRBD2. With 2 bases clipped from V and 7 bases from J, the junction kept 6 bases outside the gene matches. In germline, CDR1 is SGHRS, CDR2 YFSETQ. CDR3 length: 17 amino acids. The chain's CDR3 is CASSFSSGLAGGNEQFF. The CDR3 DNA sequence: TGCGCCAGCAGCTTTTCGTCGGGACTAGCGGGAGGGAATGAGCAGTTCTTC.

There are a few counts of this clonotype. This sequence joins TRBV18 and TRBJ1-5; TRBD1 matches at 8 bases. Germline V CDR1 and CDR2: KGHSH, LQKENI. The CDR3 consists of 15 residues. V trimming: 4 bases; J trimming: 7 bases; junction bases outside the gene matches: 9. The CDR3 region has the DNA TGTGCCAGCTCACTAGCGGACAGGGACGGGCAGCCCCAGCATTTT. It yields the protein CASSLADRDGQPQHF.

This clonotype was counted ten times or more. The chain is built from TRBV29-1 and TRBJ2-1; D ambiguous. The CDR3 totals 16 residues. Trimming took off 3 bases at V and 0 bases at J, with 15 bases between the two ends. The germline CDR1 and CDR2 sequences are SQVTM and ANQGSEA. Here the CDR3 reads CSVDRQDPISYNEQFF. The CDR3 DNA sequence: TGCAGCGTTGATAGACAAGACCCTATCTCCTACAATGAGCAGTTCTTC.

In its sample, this clonotype was seen many times. The chain recombines TRBV13 with TRBJ1-2; D uncertain. CDR1 PRHDT and CDR2 FYEKMQ come from the germline V gene (reference sequence). The CDR3 loop spans 13 amino acids. V dropped 5 bases and J dropped 2 bases, with 9 bases sitting between them. The CDR3 is CASSQPENYGYTF. CDR3 nucleotides: TGTGCCAGCAGCCAACCAGAGAACTATGGCTACACCTTC.

About this clonotype itself: This may be a read error, as it is one base from a much larger clone. This sequence joins TRBV30 and TRBJ1-5; 9 bases map to TRBD1. The closer fit of TRBJ2-3 to the DNA end suggests the J call may be wrong. In germline, CDR1 is GTSNPN, CDR2 SVGIG (reference sequence). The CDR3 is 18 residues long. CDR3 region: CAWSSDRGIGRSNQPQYF. CDR3 sequence (DNA): TGTGCCTGGAGTTCGGACAGGGGAATAGGAAGGAGCAATCAGCCCCAGTATTTT.

This clonotype has a count of ten or more. The chain uses TRBV10-2 and TRBJ2-3; TRBD2 aligns across 14 bases. This CDR3 is 20 amino acids long. Looked up from germline, CDR1 is WSHSY and CDR2 is SAAADI. The V and J ends lost 4 bases and 0 bases, in that order; junction bases with no gene match: 12. CDR3 nucleotides: TGCGCCAGCAGTGTCCCGGGACTAGCGGGAGCATTATCTAGCACAGATACGCAGTATTTT. Protein sequence: CASSVPGLAGALSSTDTQYF.

This clonotype showed up many times. The genes are TRBV29-1 and TRBJ1-2, with D unresolved. The CDR3 loop spans 11 amino acids. Germline CDR1 and CDR2: SQVTM and ANQGSEA. V lost 4 bases and J lost 4, with 7 bases in between. The CDR3 loop reads CSVGGFYGYTF. Here the CDR3 DNA reads TGCAGCGTTGGGGGATTCTATGGCTACACCTTC.

This clonotype was recorded at least ten times. This chain connects TRBV24-1 to TRBJ2-5; a weak D match, TRBD1 (6 bases). Germline V gene lookup returns CDR1 KGHDR and CDR2 SFDVKD. This CDR3 region has 14 residues. With 4 bases removed from V and 7 bases from J, the gap between germline ends came to 15 bases. The CDR3: CATSEIARGGTQYF. In DNA, the CDR3 is TGTGCCACCAGTGAGATCGCGAGAGGGGGGACCCAGTACTTC.

CDR3 sequence (DNA): TGTGCCACCAGTGACCACAAACAGGGGGACAATCAGCCCCAGCATTTT. It specifies CATSDHKQGDNQPQHF. J is TRBJ1-5 and V is TRBV24-1; TRBD1 aligns across 8 bases. V was clipped by 4 bases and J by 3 bases; unmatched bases: 7. Germline V gives CDR1 KGHDR, CDR2 SFDVKD. This CDR3 is built from 16 residues.

This clonotype was recorded once. V is TRBV4-3 and J is TRBJ2-3; D ambiguous. Germline V gene lookup returns CDR1 LGHNA and CDR2 YSLEER. V gave up 1 base and J gave up 2 bases, with 4 bases separating them. The CDR3 contains 13 residues. CDR3 coding DNA: TGCGCCAGCAGCCAAGTTGTCACAGATACGCAGTATTTT. It specifies CASSQVVTDTQYF.

This clonotype appeared once. The gene calls are TRBV2 and TRBJ1-3, with D possibly matching TRBD1 (5 bases). This CDR3 region has 16 residues. Trimming removed 4 bases at V and 0 bases at J, with 13 bases between. In germline, CDR1 is SNHLY, CDR2 FYNNEI. This CDR3 is CASSATAAHSGNTIYF. Written as DNA, the CDR3 is TGTGCCAGCAGTGCGACAGCGGCTCACTCTGGAAACACCATATATTTT.

This clonotype was counted only a few times. The rearrangement links TRBV14 to TRBJ1-2, with D unclear. The CDR3 has 13 amino acids. Germline assignment: CDR1 SGHDN and CDR2 FVKESK. The germline V and J ends were trimmed by 4 bases and 4 bases, with 10 bases remaining between them. CDR3 residues: CASSPGPFYGYTF. The CDR3 nucleotides read TGTGCCAGCAGCCCCGGGCCTTTCTATGGCTACACCTTC.

This clonotype was observed many times. The CDR3 bases are TGTGCCAGCACCCCGACAGGGGGAAATTACAATGAGCAGTTCTTC. Encoded protein: CASTPTGGNYNEQFF. The J gene is TRBJ2-1, the V gene TRBV12-3 or TRBV12-4; 9 bases align to TRBD1. The trim removed 7 bases at V and 4 bases at J, leaving 8 bases unmatched. This CDR3 spans 15 amino acids.